Listed here are 17 T cell receptor beta chains from one sample, sequenced in a study of cytomegalovirus exposure and HLA in healthy donors (dated by TCRdb to 2017 to 2019). The library was built by means of the immunoSEQ multiplex PCR assay. For the multiplex PCR, a mixture combining 60 forward primers for TCR Vbeta segments and 13 reverse primers for TCR Jbeta segments was used. The table was pulled from immuneACCESS by TCRdb, which kept in-frame rearrangements only. Such tables lose some clones; where checked, under half of the loss comes from unresolved V genes, and the rest has no known cause. In all, the sample holds roughly 120,000 clones, and around 68% of those were seen once. The ten largest clones represent roughly 4.2% of the sample. Material for sequencing was PBMCs. The receptors originated from a woman aged 35 to 49 in good health and CMV-seropositive.

The chain is built from TRBV11-3 and TRBJ1-2, with D possibly matching TRBD1 (5 bases). Trimming pared 0 bases from V and 1 base from J, leaving 12 bases between. The germline V gene has CDR1 SGHNT and CDR2 YENEEA. The CDR3 covers 16 residues. CDR3 region: CASSLEGRDGNYGYTF. In nucleotides, the CDR3 is TGTGCCAGCAGCTTAGAGGGCAGGGATGGTAACTATGGCTACACCTTC.

The chain joins TRBV30 to TRBJ2-5; 16 positions agree with TRBD2. V lost 0 bases to trimming and J lost 5 bases; unmatched junction nucleotides: 6. Germline V lookup: CDR1 GTSNPN, CDR2 SVGIG (reference sequence). The CDR3 totals 17 residues. CDR3 bases: TGTGCCTGGAGTGTACGGGGGGGACTAGCGGGAGGGGAGACCCAGTACTTC. Translating gives CAWSVRGGLAGGETQYF.

V gene TRBV11-3 combines with J gene TRBJ1-1; 7 nucleotides agree with TRBD1. CDR3 length equals 14 residues. Germline assignment: CDR1 SGHNT and CDR2 YENEEA. Trimming at V came to 1 base and at J to 1 base, leaving 0 bases not matched to a gene. The CDR3 loop reads CASSLGTGNTEAFF. The CDR3 DNA follows: TGTGCCAGCAGCTTAGGGACAGGGAACACTGAAGCTTTCTTT.

CDR3 nucleotide sequence: TGTGCCAGCAGTTTAAGGGACAGCTACGAGCAGTACTTC. It yields the protein CASSLRDSYEQYF. V and J are TRBV27 and TRBJ2-7; 7 bases align to TRBD1. The germline V gene encodes CDR1 MNHEY and CDR2 SMNVEV (reference sequence). V trimming: 2 bases; J trimming: 3 bases; junction bases outside the gene matches: 1. The CDR3 spans 13 residues.

The chain has TRBV2 and TRBJ2-3; 8 bases align to TRBD1. Germline V gene lookup returns CDR1 SNHLY and CDR2 FYNNEI. After removal of 4 bases from V and 3 bases from J, the junction contained 6 bases not matched to a gene. The CDR3 sequence is 15 residues long. The CDR3: CASSGTGSRTDTQYF. The CDR3 DNA reads as TGTGCCAGCAGTGGGACAGGGAGTAGAACAGATACGCAGTATTTT. Drawing the rest from reference TRBV2 and TRBJ2-3, the complete variable domain is EPEVTQTPSHQVTQMGQEVILRCVPISNHLYFYWYRQILGQKVEFLVSFYNNEISEKSEIFDDQFSVERPDGSNFTLKIRSTKLEDSAMYFCASSGTGSRTDTQYFGPGTRLTVL.

CDR3: CASSWNYQGTGYTF. CDR3 nucleotides: TGCGCCAGCAGCTGGAACTATCAGGGTACTGGCTACACCTTC. V is TRBV5-1 and J is TRBJ1-2, with a weak D call TRBD1 (5 bases). The germline gives CDR1 SGHRS, CDR2 YFSETQ. Trimming left V 3 bases short and J 7 bases short, with 16 bases between. The CDR3 runs 14 residues.

This rearrangement joins TRBV19 to TRBJ1-3; D is undetermined. The V gene's germline CDR1 is LNHDA and CDR2 SQIVND (reference sequence). V gave up 10 bases and J gave up 0 bases, with 10 bases separating them. This CDR3 comprises 13 residues. The CDR3 DNA sequence: TGTGCCACCCGGGTGAGCTCTGGAAACACCATATATTTT. Amino acid sequence: CATRVSSGNTIYF.

The rearrangement links TRBV7-9 to TRBJ1-2; 8 bases are a match to TRBD1. Trimming cost V 0 bases and J 8 bases; bases outside gene matches: 8. In germline, CDR1 is SEHNR, CDR2 FQNEAQ (reference sequence). The CDR3 runs 15 residues. For the CDR3, the DNA is TGTGCCAGCAGCTTAGCGGGCAGGGGGCTGGAGGGCTACACCTTC. It translates to CASSLAGRGLEGYTF.

The chain carries TRBV6-4 and TRBJ1-2; D is possibly TRBD1 (5 bases). This CDR3 region has 14 residues. In germline, CDR1 is MRHNA, CDR2 SNTAGT. V was cut by 6 bases and J by 6 bases, with 17 bases left in between. The DNA of the CDR3 is TGTGCCAGCAGCCAGACAGTGGGGAACGATGGCTACACCTTC. Residues: CASSQTVGNDGYTF.

This chain links TRBV6-1 with TRBJ2-5; the D gene is possibly TRBD2 (6 bases). CDR1 and CDR2 from the germline V gene are MNHNS and SASEGT. The V gene lost 6 bases and the J gene lost 2 bases, with 16 bases spanning the gap. The CDR3 has 15 amino acids. The CDR3 region is CASRGEDVGQETQYF. Here the CDR3 DNA reads TGTGCCAGCAGAGGGGAGGATGTGGGGCAAGAGACCCAGTACTTC.

The V and J genes are TRBV2 and TRBJ2-7, with 12 bases matching TRBD1. Germline CDR1 SNHLY, CDR2 FYNNEI. The CDR3 is 14 residues long. The junction had 2 bases not matched to a gene; V was cut back by 6 bases and J by 2 bases. Written as DNA, the CDR3 is TGTGCCAGCAGGGGACAGGGGGCCCCCTACGAGCAGTACTTC. This sequence encodes CASRGQGAPYEQYF.

The V call is TRBV12-5, the J call TRBJ2-1; 8 bases are shared with TRBD1. CDR1 and CDR2 (germline): LGHNT, FRNRAP. Trimming cost V 6 bases and J 6 bases; bases outside gene matches: 4. This CDR3 has 13 residues. The CDR3: CASGLDRANEQFF. In DNA form, the CDR3 reads TGTGCTAGTGGCCTGGACAGGGCCAATGAGCAGTTCTTC.

The chain uses TRBV9 and TRBJ2-2; maybe TRBD1 (6 bases). Looked up from germline, CDR1 is SGDLS and CDR2 is YYNGEE. This CDR3 spans 17 amino acids. V shed 4 bases and J shed 0 bases, with 16 bases lying between them. The CDR3 sequence is CASSNPHRDPNTGELFF. In DNA form, the CDR3 reads TGTGCCAGCAGCAACCCCCACAGGGATCCGAACACCGGGGAGCTGTTTTTT.

The chain employs TRBV7-9 and TRBJ2-1; 12 nucleotides line up with TRBD2. J lost 10 bases, V lost 5 bases, and 9 bases had no gene match. Per germline, CDR1 SEHNR and CDR2 FQNEAQ (reference sequence). The CDR3 is 15 residues long. CDR3 coding DNA: TGTGCCAGCAGCCGATCTGGGACTAGCGGGTCCGAGCAGTTCTTC. It codes for CASSRSGTSGSEQFF.

The chain uses TRBV7-2 and TRBJ2-7; D uncertain. The CDR3 sequence is 16 residues long. Germline V CDR1 and CDR2: SGHTA, FQGNSA. Between the trimmed V and J ends, which lost 0 bases and 0 bases, there was a span of 12 bases. CDR3 residues: CASSLASVSYSYEQYF. The CDR3 region has the DNA TGTGCCAGCAGCTTAGCGAGTGTGTCCTACTCCTACGAGCAGTACTTC.

This chain links TRBV7-9 with TRBJ1-3, with D perhaps matching TRBD1 (5 bases). V lost 1 base and J lost 7, with 17 bases in between. This CDR3 contains 16 residues. Germline CDR1 and CDR2: SEHNR and FQNEAQ (reference sequence). This chain's CDR3 is CASSLGLGPAVNTIYF. CDR3 nucleotide sequence: TGTGCCAGCAGCTTAGGGCTGGGGCCCGCCGTGAACACCATATATTTT.

This chain links TRBV27 with TRBJ1-2, with D perhaps matching TRBD1 (6 bases). Germline assignment: CDR1 MNHEY and CDR2 SMNVEV (reference sequence). The CDR3 has 12 residues. V was trimmed by 5 bases and J by 4 bases, leaving 8 bases between them. CDR3 region: CASSETGYGYTF. CDR3 in DNA: TGTGCCAGCAGTGAGACAGGCTATGGCTACACCTTC.